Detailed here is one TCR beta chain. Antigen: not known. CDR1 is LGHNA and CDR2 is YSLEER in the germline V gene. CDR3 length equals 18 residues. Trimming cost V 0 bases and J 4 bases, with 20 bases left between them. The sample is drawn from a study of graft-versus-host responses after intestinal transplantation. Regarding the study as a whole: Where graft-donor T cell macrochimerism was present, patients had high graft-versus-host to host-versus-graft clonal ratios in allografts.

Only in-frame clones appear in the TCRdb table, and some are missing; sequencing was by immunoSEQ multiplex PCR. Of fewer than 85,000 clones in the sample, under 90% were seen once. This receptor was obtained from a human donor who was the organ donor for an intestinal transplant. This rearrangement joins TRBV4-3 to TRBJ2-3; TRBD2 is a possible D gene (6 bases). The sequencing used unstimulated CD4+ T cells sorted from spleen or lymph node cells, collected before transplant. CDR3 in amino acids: CASSQDFGGASDSDTQYF. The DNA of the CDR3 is TGCGCCAGCAGCCAAGACTTTGGCGGGGCTAGTGATTCAGATACGCAGTATTTT.